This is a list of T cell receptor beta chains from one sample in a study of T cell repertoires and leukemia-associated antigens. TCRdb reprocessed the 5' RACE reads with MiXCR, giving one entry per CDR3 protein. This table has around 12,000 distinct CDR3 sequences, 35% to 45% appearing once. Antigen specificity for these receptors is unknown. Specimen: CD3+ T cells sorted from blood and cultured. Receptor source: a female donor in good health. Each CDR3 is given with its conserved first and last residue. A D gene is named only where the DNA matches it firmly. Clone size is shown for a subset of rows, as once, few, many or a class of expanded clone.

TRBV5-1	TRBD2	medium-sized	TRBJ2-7	TGCGCCAGCAGCATCCCCCAAAGCGGGAGATGGAACTACGAGCAGTACTTC	CASSIPQSGRWNYEQYF
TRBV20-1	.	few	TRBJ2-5	TGCAGTGCTAGAAAAGGGGAGACCCAGTACTTC	CSARKGETQYF
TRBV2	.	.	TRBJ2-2	TGTGCCAGCAGGGACAGCCCGGCGCGCGGGGAGCTGTTTTTT	CASRDSPARGELFF
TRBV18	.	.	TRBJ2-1	TGTGCCAGCTCCCCGGACACCCCACGGGGCAATGAGCAGTTCTTC	CASSPDTPRGNEQFF
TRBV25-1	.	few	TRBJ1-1	TGTGCCAACTCGCCCGGCTTCAACACTGAAGCTTTCTTT	CANSPGFNTEAFF
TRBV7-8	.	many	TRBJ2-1	TGTGCCAGCAGCCCGAAAACAGGGAGATTCAATGAGCAGTTCTTC	CASSPKTGRFNEQFF
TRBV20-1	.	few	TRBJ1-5	TGCAGTGCTAGCAGGGGAGGGGAATATCAGCCCCAGCATTTT	CSASRGGEYQPQHF
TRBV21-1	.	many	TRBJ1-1	TGTGCCAGCAGCATGTCGGACCGCCGAAGGTGCACTGAAGCTTTCTTT	CASSMSDRRRCTEAFF
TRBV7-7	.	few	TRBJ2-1	TGTGCTAGCAGCCCCGGGACTGAACGTTTGAATGAGCAGTTCTTC	CASSPGTERLNEQFF
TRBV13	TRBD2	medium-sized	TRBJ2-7	TGTGCCAGCCAGGACGGACTAGCGGGTTCCCAGTACTTC	CASQDGLAGSQYF
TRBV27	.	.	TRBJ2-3	TGTGCCAGCAGTGCTAGTCGGCCAGATACGCAGTATTTT	CASSASRPDTQYF
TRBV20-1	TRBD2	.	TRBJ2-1	TGCAGTGTTAGAGGAGCGGGAGCCCATGAGCAGTTCTTC	CSVRGAGAHEQFF
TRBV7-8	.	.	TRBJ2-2	TGTGCCAGCAGCCCTCCACCGGGCGGGGCCGGGGAGCTGTTTTTT	CASSPPPGGAGELFF
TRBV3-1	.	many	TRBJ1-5	TGTGCCAGCAGCCAATGGGTTGATCAGCCCCAGCATTTT	CASSQWVDQPQHF
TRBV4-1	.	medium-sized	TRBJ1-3	TGCGCCAGCAGCCCATCGCTTATAAGCTCTGGAAACACCATATATTTT	CASSPSLISSGNTIYF
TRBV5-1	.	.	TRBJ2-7	TGCGCCAGCTCAACAGGGCTCACCACCTACGAGCAGTACTTC	CASSTGLTTYEQYF
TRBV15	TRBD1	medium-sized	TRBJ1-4	TGTGCCACCAGCGGAAGACAGGGATTAGAGGAAAAACTGTTTTTT	CATSGRQGLEEKLFF
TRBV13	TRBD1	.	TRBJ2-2	TGTGCCAGCAGCCCTGGTGGGACAGGGCCGAGCGGGGAGCTGTTTTTT	CASSPGGTGPSGELFF
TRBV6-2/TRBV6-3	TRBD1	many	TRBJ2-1	TGTGCCAGCAGTTACTCGGGACAGTACAATGAGCAGTTCTTC	CASSYSGQYNEQFF
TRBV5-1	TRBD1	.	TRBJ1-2	TGCGCCAGCAGAACTGGACAGGAGGAATACACCTTC	CASRTGQEEYTF
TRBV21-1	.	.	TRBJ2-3	TGTGCCAGCAACCCTTCTTTCGAGTTACTAACAGATACGCAGTATTTT	CASNPSFELLTDTQYF
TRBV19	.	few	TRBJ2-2	TGTGCCAGTAGTCAGAACACCGGGGAGCTACTTTTT	CASSQNTGELLF
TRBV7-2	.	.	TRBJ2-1	TGTGCCAGCAGCGTAGAGGGGGGGGCTAGCGCAACCTACAATGAGCAGTTCTTC	CASSVEGGASATYNEQFF
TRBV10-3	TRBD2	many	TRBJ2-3	TGTGTCATCAGGAGAGCGGGAGAAGGAAATACGCAGTATTTT	CVIRRAGEGNTQYF
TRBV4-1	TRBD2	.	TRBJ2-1	TGCGCCAGCAGCCCGACCGGGACTAGCGCGTACAATGAGCAGTTCTTC	CASSPTGTSAYNEQFF